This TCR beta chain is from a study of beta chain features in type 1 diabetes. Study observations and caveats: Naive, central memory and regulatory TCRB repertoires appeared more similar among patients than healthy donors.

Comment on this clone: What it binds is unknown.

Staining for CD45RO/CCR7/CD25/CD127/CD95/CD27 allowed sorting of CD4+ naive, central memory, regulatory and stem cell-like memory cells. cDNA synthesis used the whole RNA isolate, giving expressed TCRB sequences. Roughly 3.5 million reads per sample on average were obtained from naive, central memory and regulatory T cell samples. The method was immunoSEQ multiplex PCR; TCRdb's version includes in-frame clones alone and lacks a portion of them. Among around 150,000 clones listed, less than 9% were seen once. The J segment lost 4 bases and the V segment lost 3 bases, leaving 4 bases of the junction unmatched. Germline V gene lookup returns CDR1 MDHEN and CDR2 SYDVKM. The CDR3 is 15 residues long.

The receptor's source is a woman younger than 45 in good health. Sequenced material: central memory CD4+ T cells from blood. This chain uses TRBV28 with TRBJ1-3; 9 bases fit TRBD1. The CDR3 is CASSLGGTGGNTIYF. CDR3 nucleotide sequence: TGTGCCAGCAGTTTGGGTGGGACAGGGGGAAACACCATATATTTT.